These T cell receptor beta chains were read from a single sample in a study of graft-versus-host responses after intestinal transplantation. The data were produced by immunoSEQ multiplex PCR, yet TCRdb's version contains in-frame clones alone and is incomplete. The sample lists more than 10,000 clones; about 86% were seen once. Source: PBMCs, taken approximately 130 days after transplant. The receptors here all came from a human patient who received an intestinal transplant, so some T cells may come from the graft donor. The CDR3 runs from the conserved cysteine through the conserved F or W. D genes are given only for firm matches. The size field is filled for only some rows; it gives once, few, many or a size class.

size	V	D	J	DNA	CDR3
.	TRBV7-9	TRBD2	TRBJ2-2	TGTGCCAGCAGCCTACGAGGGACTAGGAACACCGGGGAGCTGTTTTTT	CASSLRGTRNTGELFF
.	TRBV9	TRBD1	TRBJ1-6	TGTGCCAGCAGCGAAACCGGGACAGGGTCACCCCTCCACTTT	CASSETGTGSPLHF
few	TRBV6-4	TRBD2	TRBJ2-3	TGTGCCAGCAGTGAAGGACTAGACACAGATACGCAGTATTTT	CASSEGLDTDTQYF
.	TRBV5-1	TRBD2	TRBJ2-5	TGCGCCAGCAGCTTGGTAGGGACTAGCGGGAGAAAGACCCAGTACTTC	CASSLVGTSGRKTQYF
.	TRBV5-1	.	TRBJ2-7	TGCGCCAGCAGCTCCGGACAGACCTACGAGCAGTACTTC	CASSSGQTYEQYF
.	TRBV29-1	TRBD1	TRBJ1-2	TGCAGCGTTTGGACAGGAACTAACTATGGCTACACCTTC	CSVWTGTNYGYTF
.	TRBV30	TRBD1	TRBJ1-2	TGTGCCTGGAGGGGGACAGGGGCGGGTGGCTACACCTTC	CAWRGTGAGGYTF
.	TRBV5-1	.	TRBJ1-3	TGCGCCAGCAGCCCCGGGTCGGGGTCTGGAAACACCATATATTTT	CASSPGSGSGNTIYF
.	TRBV27	.	TRBJ1-1	TGTGCCAGCAGTTTAATTGGGGGGACTGAAGCTTTCTTT	CASSLIGGTEAFF
once	TRBV7-7	TRBD1	TRBJ2-5	TGTGCTAGCAGCTTAGGGACAGGGGAGACCCAGTACTTC	CASSLGTGETQYF
once	TRBV5-6	TRBD1	TRBJ2-7	TGTGCCAGCAGCCTTGGGACAGCCCGGCACGAGCAGTACTTC	CASSLGTARHEQYF
few	TRBV6-1	.	TRBJ1-1	TGTGCCAGCAGTGGGACAGCGAACACTGAAGCTTTCTTT	CASSGTANTEAFF
.	TRBV5-5	.	TRBJ2-7	TGTGCCAGCAGCGGGGGGACCTACGAGCAGTACTTC	CASSGGTYEQYF
.	TRBV19	.	TRBJ2-2	TGCGCCAGTAGTATAGGGGGGGCCGGGGAGCTGTTTTTT	CASSIGGAGELFF
.	TRBV29-1	.	TRBJ2-7	TGCAGCGTTCTCACGGGGACCTCCTACGAGCAGTACTTC	CSVLTGTSYEQYF
.	TRBV11-2	.	TRBJ1-2	TGTGCCAGCAGCTCTCAATTACAGAGAAACTATGGCTACACCTTC	CASSSQLQRNYGYTF
.	TRBV10-1	.	TRBJ1-1	TGCGCCAGCAGTGAGTCATCCCTGGGGAACACTGAAGCTTTCTTT	CASSESSLGNTEAFF
.	TRBV5-1	.	TRBJ1-2	TGCGCCAGCAGCCCCCGGTTCGACGGCTACACCTTC	CASSPRFDGYTF
.	TRBV13	TRBD2	TRBJ2-5	TGTGCCAGCAGCTGGACTAGCGGGAGATGGAGTGGGATCCAAGAGACCCAGTACTTC	CASSWTSGRWSGIQETQYF
.	TRBV7-2	TRBD1	TRBJ1-3	TGTGCCAGCAGCCCAGGGACAGCCTCTGGAAACACCATATATTTT	CASSPGTASGNTIYF
.	TRBV10-1	TRBD1	TRBJ2-3	TGCGCCAGCAGTAAGGGACAGGGAACGACAGATACGCAGTATTTT	CASSKGQGTTDTQYF
.	TRBV28	.	TRBJ2-3	TGTGCCAGCAACCAGGGTACGATTAGGAGCGATACGCAGTATTTT	CASNQGTIRSDTQYF